A single sample is the source of the 26 T cell receptor beta chains below, sequenced in a study of identical twins (dated by TCRdb to the mid-2010s). Libraries were made using 5' RACE. Sequencer: Illumina HiSeq 2000. TCRdb reprocessed the public reads (quality trimming at Q25 with fastp, clone calling with MiXCR) and kept in-frame beta chains. Merged by CDR3 protein, the rows form single entries marked with the most common genes and DNA. This sample is represented by roughly 770,000 distinct CDR3 sequences; around a sixth of them were singletons. The ten most abundant clones make up around 12% of the sample. The same data also contributed to another study, on T cells expressing NK-cell markers.

Specimen: PBMCs. All receptors come from a woman aged 18 to 35 in good health.

This clonotype was detected a few times. The V gene is TRBV5-1, the J gene TRBJ1-2; 8 bases match TRBD1. CDR3 length: 15 amino acids. V shed 1 base and J 3 bases; nucleotides not matched to a gene: 5. The germline gives CDR1 SGHRS, CDR2 YFSETQ. The CDR3 here is CASSLLGQGDYGYTF. The CDR3 DNA reads as TGCGCCAGCAGCTTGTTAGGACAGGGCGACTATGGCTACACCTTC.

The chain has TRBV2 and TRBJ1-2; 11 nucleotides match TRBD1. Germline-derived CDR1 and CDR2 are SNHLY and FYNNEI. The length of the CDR3 is 13 residues. J was trimmed by 8 bases and V by 7 bases; bases with no gene match: 6. The CDR3 sequence is CASKGTGGLGYTF. In nucleotides, the CDR3 is TGTGCCAGCAAAGGGACAGGGGGATTGGGCTACACCTTC.

The chain carries TRBV6-1 and TRBJ1-3; a possible D gene is TRBD1 (5 bases). V was clipped by 5 bases and J by 2 bases, with 13 bases between them. CDR3 length: 15 amino acids. The germline V gene encodes CDR1 MNHNS and CDR2 SASEGT. CDR3 bases: TGTGCCAGCAGTCGGGACGGGGGGGCTGGAAACACCATATATTTT. Its translation: CASSRDGGAGNTIYF.

CDR3 sequence reads: CSVGRGGTGQETQYF. The CDR3 DNA sequence: TGCAGCGTTGGAAGGGGAGGGACAGGGCAAGAGACCCAGTACTTC. The V call is TRBV29-1, the J call TRBJ2-5; 9 positions match TRBD1. CDR1 SQVTM and CDR2 ANQGSEA come from the germline V gene. V shed 4 bases and J 2 bases; nucleotides not matched to a gene: 8. The CDR3 has 15 residues.

This clonotype showed up just a few times. The chain joins TRBV5-1 to TRBJ2-7; D is ambiguous. This CDR3 contains 16 residues. Per germline, CDR1 SGHRS and CDR2 YFSETQ. V was shortened by 3 bases and J by 4 bases, with 20 bases between the two germline ends. CDR3 sequence (DNA): TGCGCCAGCAGCTCCCCCACACCCATGGACCTTTACGAGCAGTACTTC. Encoded protein: CASSSPTPMDLYEQYF.

V gene TRBV12-3 or TRBV12-4 combines with J gene TRBJ2-2, with a possible D match to TRBD2 (5 bases). The CDR3 runs to 17 residues. The V end was cut by 9 bases, the J end by 3 bases, with 23 bases between. CDR3 residues: CASRSDYQIGDTGELFF. In DNA, the CDR3 is TGTGCCAGTCGGAGCGACTACCAAATTGGGGACACCGGGGAGCTGTTTTTT.

J is TRBJ2-2 and V is TRBV12-3 or TRBV12-4, with D unclear. The CDR3 runs to 14 residues. V lost 0 bases and J lost 15, with 17 bases in between. CDR3 in amino acids: CASSLASRPRVLFF. The CDR3 DNA reads as TGTGCCAGCAGTTTAGCGTCCAGGCCAAGGGTGTTGTTTTTT.

This clonotype appeared a few times. The chain has TRBV11-2 and TRBJ2-1, with TRBD1 identical over 9 bases. In germline, CDR1 is SGHAT, CDR2 FQNNGV. The CDR3 runs 18 residues. V shed 1 base and J 4 bases; nucleotides not matched to a gene: 11. CDR3 sequence reads: CASSLVRVGTGIYNEQFF. CDR3 bases: TGTGCCAGCAGCTTAGTCAGGGTGGGGACAGGGATTTACAATGAGCAGTTCTTC.

The V gene is TRBV7-9, the J gene TRBJ1-1, with 11 bases matching TRBD1. Germline CDR1 SEHNR, CDR2 FQNEAQ (reference sequence). Trimming at V came to 4 bases and at J to 3 bases, leaving 4 bases not matched to a gene. This CDR3 has 15 residues. CDR3 sequence (DNA): TGTGCCAGCAGCTCTGGGACAGGGGGAGACACTGAAGCTTTCTTT. This encodes CASSSGTGGDTEAFF. Combining the CDR3 with reference TRBV7-9 and TRBJ1-1 gives the whole variable domain DTGVSQNPRHKITKRGQNVTFRCDPISEHNRLYWYRQTLGQGPEFLTYFQNEAQLEKSRLLSDRFSAERPKGSFSTLEIQRTEQGDSAMYLCASSSGTGGDTEAFFGQGTRLTVV.

This sequence joins TRBV27 and TRBJ1-5; D remains unclear. Germline CDR1 MNHEY, CDR2 SMNVEV (reference sequence). The CDR3 loop spans 15 amino acids. V was trimmed by 5 bases and J by 4 bases, leaving 15 bases between them. CDR3 in DNA: TGTGCCAGCAGTCGGCGGACGGGCTCAAATCAGCCCCAGCATTTT. Translated, it gives CASSRRTGSNQPQHF.

The chain uses TRBV5-6 and TRBJ2-7; D might be TRBD1 or TRBD2, each matching 6 bases. Germline assignment: CDR1 SGHDT and CDR2 YYEEEE. The CDR3 consists of 15 residues. Trimming pared 6 bases from V and 6 bases from J, leaving 22 bases between. CDR3 residues: CASTRWGAPLPEQYF. DNA for the CDR3: TGTGCCAGCACCCGGTGGGGGGCCCCCCTTCCCGAGCAGTACTTC.

This clonotype was found once. The J gene is TRBJ2-1, the V gene TRBV6-1, with 8 nucleotides matching TRBD2. Unmatched junction bases numbered 20, after V lost 6 bases and J lost 7 bases. This CDR3 has 18 residues. Germline CDR1 is MNHNS and CDR2 is SASEGT. The CDR3: CASSVVPFSGGYWNEQFF. The CDR3 DNA sequence: TGTGCCAGCAGCGTGGTACCCTTCTCGGGGGGGTACTGGAATGAGCAGTTCTTC.

The chain combines TRBV10-1 with TRBJ2-7; 9 bases line up with TRBD1. The germline CDR1 and CDR2 sequences are WNHNN and SYGVQD (reference sequence). There are 15 residues in the CDR3. Trimming removed 4 bases from V and 3 bases from J; junction bases left unmatched: 7. CDR3: CASSGDREAFYEQYF. DNA of the CDR3: TGCGCCAGCAGTGGGGACAGGGAGGCCTTCTACGAGCAGTACTTC.

The J gene is TRBJ2-7, the V gene TRBV6-5; 7 bases line up with TRBD2. The CDR3 consists of 12 residues. With 4 bases clipped from V and 6 bases from J, the junction kept 3 bases outside the gene matches. Germline V gives CDR1 MNHEY, CDR2 SVGAGI. DNA for the CDR3: TGTGCCAGCAGTTCCGGCGGGAGCGAGCAGTACTTC. This encodes CASSSGGSEQYF.

This clonotype was seen a few times. The chain recombines TRBV20-1 with TRBJ2-1; 8 bases agree with TRBD2. CDR1 and CDR2 from the germline V gene are DFQATT and SNEGSKA (reference sequence). The CDR3 runs 15 residues. Germline trimming cut 5 bases from V and 2 bases from J; bases unmatched to any gene: 8. In DNA, the CDR3 is TGCAGTGCTGTACCGGGACTAGGGGCCTACAATGAGCAGTTCTTC. This sequence encodes CSAVPGLGAYNEQFF.

This clonotype was detected a few times. The chain uses TRBV4-2 and TRBJ2-1, with 9 bases aligning to TRBD1. The CDR3 runs to 14 residues. V lost 4 bases to trimming and J lost 7 bases; unmatched junction nucleotides: 5. Germline CDR1 is LGHNA and CDR2 is YNFKEQ. Here the CDR3 reads CASSPGQGTNEQFF. The CDR3 DNA reads as TGTGCCAGCAGCCCAGGACAGGGGACTAATGAGCAGTTCTTC.

This clonotype was counted a few times. The DNA for the CDR3 is TGTGCCAGCAGCTTAGGTGGTTGGAGGAGCACTGAAGCTTTCTTT. Amino acids: CASSLGGWRSTEAFF. The chain has TRBV7-3 and TRBJ1-1, with D uncertain. The CDR3 contains 15 residues. From germline, CDR1 is SGHTA and CDR2 FQGTGA. Trimming shortened V by 2 bases and J by 4 bases, and 14 bases separated the two germline ends.

The V gene is TRBV12-3 or TRBV12-4, the J gene TRBJ2-1, with 10 bases fitting TRBD1. Trimming at V came to 3 bases and at J to 3 bases, leaving 14 bases not matched to a gene. The CDR3 has 19 amino acids. The CDR3 DNA reads TGTGCCAGCAGTTTCCTTGGCCTGTTCCGGGACAGGGGCTACAATGAGCAGTTCTTC. Its translation is CASSFLGLFRDRGYNEQFF.

This clonotype appeared a few times. The chain recombines TRBV29-1 with TRBJ2-7; TRBD2 aligns across 7 bases. V shed 3 bases and J 0 bases; nucleotides not matched to a gene: 2. Germline V gives CDR1 SQVTM, CDR2 ANQGSEA. CDR3 size: 13 residues. The CDR3 reads CSVDGGSSYEQYF. The CDR3 bases are TGCAGCGTTGATGGCGGGAGCTCCTACGAGCAGTACTTC.

This clonotype has just a few counts. The gene calls are TRBV12-3 or TRBV12-4 and TRBJ1-2; D gene ambiguous. The V and J ends lost 1 base and 4 bases respectively, with 7 bases between them. The CDR3 consists of 13 residues. The CDR3 coding sequence is TGTGCCAGCAGTTTAGGAGCCTTCTATGGCTACACCTTC. Its protein product is CASSLGAFYGYTF.

V is TRBV29-1 and J is TRBJ2-7, with D hard to call. Germline CDR1 and CDR2: SQVTM and ANQGSEA. The V end was cut by 6 bases, the J end by 2 bases, with 17 bases between. This CDR3 comprises 14 residues. DNA for the CDR3: TGCAGCGTCGTTCACACGACACGTCCCTACGAGCAGTACTTC. Protein: CSVVHTTRPYEQYF.

In this sample, this clonotype turned up a few times. The genes are TRBV20-1 and TRBJ2-7; D gene uncertain. V was shortened by 6 bases and J by 2 bases, with 14 bases between the two germline ends. The CDR3 length is 13 residues. In germline, CDR1 is DFQATT, CDR2 SNEGSKA (reference sequence). The CDR3 DNA reads TGCAGTGCCACTCGGGCGGAGACCTACGAGCAGTACTTC. This codes for CSATRAETYEQYF.

The rearrangement links TRBV29-1 to TRBJ2-3; D possibly corresponds to TRBD2 (5 bases). This CDR3 has 15 amino acids. In germline, CDR1 is SQVTM, CDR2 ANQGSEA. V lost 4 bases and J 4 bases, leaving 18 bases between the germline ends. CDR3 sequence reads: CSVAGSPRGADTQYF. DNA of the CDR3: TGCAGCGTTGCGGGCTCCCCTCGGGGAGCAGATACGCAGTATTTT.

In this sample, this clonotype turned up once. This chain connects TRBV5-1 to TRBJ2-5, with 13 bases aligning to TRBD2. Germline CDR1 is SGHRS and CDR2 is YFSETQ. Trimming removed 5 bases from V and 4 bases from J; junction bases left unmatched: 5. The CDR3 extends over 15 amino acids. CDR3 sequence (DNA): TGCGCCAGCAGAACTAGCGGGGGGGCTATAGAGACCCAGTACTTC. This translates into CASRTSGGAIETQYF.

The V call is TRBV6-1, the J call TRBJ2-7, with 9 bases identical to TRBD2. Losses at the gene ends were 6 bases for V and 3 bases for J; bases not matched to a gene: 9. Germline V lookup: CDR1 MNHNS, CDR2 SASEGT. The CDR3 runs 15 residues. The chain's CDR3 is CASSIQRGALYEQYF. The CDR3 region has the DNA TGTGCCAGCAGCATCCAGCGGGGGGCCCTCTACGAGCAGTACTTC.

The CDR3 protein is CSARDGLAYGYTF. CDR3 in DNA: TGCAGTGCTAGAGATGGTCTAGCGTATGGCTACACCTTC. The chain employs TRBV20-1 and TRBJ1-2; D call uncertain. Trimming cost V 0 bases and J 5 bases, with 10 bases left between them. Germline CDR1 DFQATT, CDR2 SNEGSKA (reference sequence). This CDR3 comprises 13 residues.